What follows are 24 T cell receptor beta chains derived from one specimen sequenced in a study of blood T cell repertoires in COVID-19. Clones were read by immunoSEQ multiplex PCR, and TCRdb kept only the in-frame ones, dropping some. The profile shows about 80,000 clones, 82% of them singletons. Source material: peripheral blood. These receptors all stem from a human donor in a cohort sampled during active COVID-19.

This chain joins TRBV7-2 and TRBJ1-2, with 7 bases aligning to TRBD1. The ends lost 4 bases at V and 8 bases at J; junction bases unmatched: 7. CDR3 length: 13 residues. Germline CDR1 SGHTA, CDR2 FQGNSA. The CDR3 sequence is CASSSRQGVGYTF. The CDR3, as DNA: TGTGCCAGCAGCTCCCGACAGGGCGTCGGCTACACCTTC.

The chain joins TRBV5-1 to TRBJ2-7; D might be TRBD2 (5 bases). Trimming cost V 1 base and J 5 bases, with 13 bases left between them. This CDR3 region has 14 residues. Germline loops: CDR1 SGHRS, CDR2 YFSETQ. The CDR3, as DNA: TGCGCCAGCAGCTTGAGTAGTAGGCGGGACGAGCAGTACTTC. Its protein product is CASSLSSRRDEQYF.

The CDR3 bases are TGTGCCAGCAGTTTCGGGTCGGACACTGAAGCTTTCTTT. It encodes CASSFGSDTEAFF. The chain combines TRBV27 with TRBJ1-1; D call uncertain. CDR3 length: 13 residues. The V end lost 3 bases, the J end lost 3 bases, and 8 bases lay between the germline ends. Germline loops: CDR1 MNHEY, CDR2 SMNVEV (reference sequence).

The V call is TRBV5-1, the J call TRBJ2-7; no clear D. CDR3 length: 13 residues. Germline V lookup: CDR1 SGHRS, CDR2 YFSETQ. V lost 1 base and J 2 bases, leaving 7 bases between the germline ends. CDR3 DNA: TGCGCCAGCAGCTTGTCCCTAGCCTACGAGCAGTACTTC. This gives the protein CASSLSLAYEQYF. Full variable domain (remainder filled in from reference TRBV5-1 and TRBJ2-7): KAGVTQTPRYLIKTRGQQVTLSCSPISGHRSVSWYQQTPGQGLQFLFEYFSETQRNKGNFPGRFSGRQFSNSRSEMNVSTLELGDSALYLCASSLSLAYEQYFGPGTRLTVT.

The CDR3 is CASSPKQGNEQYF. CDR3 coding DNA: TGTGCCAGCTCACCAAAACAGGGGAACGAGCAGTACTTC. V is TRBV18 and J is TRBJ2-7; 7 bases fit TRBD1. With V trimmed by 2 bases and J by 5 bases, 3 bases remained unmatched. The CDR3 has 13 residues. From germline, CDR1 is KGHSH and CDR2 LQKENI.

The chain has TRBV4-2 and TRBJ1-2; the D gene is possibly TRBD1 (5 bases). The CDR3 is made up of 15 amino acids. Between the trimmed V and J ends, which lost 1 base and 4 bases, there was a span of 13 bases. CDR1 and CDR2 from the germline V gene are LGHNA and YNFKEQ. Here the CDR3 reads CASSQALDRRYGYTF. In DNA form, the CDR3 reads TGTGCCAGCAGCCAAGCCCTTGACAGACGCTATGGCTACACCTTC.

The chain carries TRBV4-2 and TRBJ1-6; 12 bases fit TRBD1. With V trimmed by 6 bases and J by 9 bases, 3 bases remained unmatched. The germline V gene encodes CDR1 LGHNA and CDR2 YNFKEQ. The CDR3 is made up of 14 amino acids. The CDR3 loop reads CASRGQGAVSPLHF. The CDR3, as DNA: TGTGCCAGCAGGGGACAGGGGGCCGTTTCACCCCTCCACTTT.

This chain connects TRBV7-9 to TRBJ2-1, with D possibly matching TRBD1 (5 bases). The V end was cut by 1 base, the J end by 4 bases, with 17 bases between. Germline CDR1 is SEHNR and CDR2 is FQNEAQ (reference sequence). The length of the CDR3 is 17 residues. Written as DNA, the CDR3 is TGTGCCAGCAGCTTAGGAATCGCAGGGTCCAGTTACAATGAGCAGTTCTTC. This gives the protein CASSLGIAGSSYNEQFF.

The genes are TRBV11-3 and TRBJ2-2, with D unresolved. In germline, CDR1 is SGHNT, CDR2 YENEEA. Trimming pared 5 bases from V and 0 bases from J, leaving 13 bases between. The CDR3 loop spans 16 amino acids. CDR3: CASSRRGSANTGELFF. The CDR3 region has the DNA TGTGCCAGCAGCCGGAGAGGCTCGGCGAACACCGGGGAGCTGTTTTTT.

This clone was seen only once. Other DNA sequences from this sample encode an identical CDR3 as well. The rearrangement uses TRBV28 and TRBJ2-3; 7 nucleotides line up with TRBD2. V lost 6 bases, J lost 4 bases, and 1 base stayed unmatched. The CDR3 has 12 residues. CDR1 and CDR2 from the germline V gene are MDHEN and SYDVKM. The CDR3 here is CASRGLPDTQYF. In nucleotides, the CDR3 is TGTGCCAGCAGGGGACTACCAGATACGCAGTATTTT.

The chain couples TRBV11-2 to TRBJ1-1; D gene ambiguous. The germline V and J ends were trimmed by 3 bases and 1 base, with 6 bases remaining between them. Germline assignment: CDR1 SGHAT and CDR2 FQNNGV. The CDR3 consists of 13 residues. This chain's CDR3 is CASSFTENTEAFF. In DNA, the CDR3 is TGTGCCAGCAGCTTTACAGAGAACACTGAAGCTTTCTTT.

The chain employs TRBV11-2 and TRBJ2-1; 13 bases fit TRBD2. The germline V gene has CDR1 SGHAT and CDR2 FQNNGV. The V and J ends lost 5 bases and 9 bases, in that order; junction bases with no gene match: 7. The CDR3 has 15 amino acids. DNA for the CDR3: TGTGCCAGCAGCGGCGGGACTAGCGGGGTCGGTGAGCAGTTCTTC. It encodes CASSGGTSGVGEQFF.

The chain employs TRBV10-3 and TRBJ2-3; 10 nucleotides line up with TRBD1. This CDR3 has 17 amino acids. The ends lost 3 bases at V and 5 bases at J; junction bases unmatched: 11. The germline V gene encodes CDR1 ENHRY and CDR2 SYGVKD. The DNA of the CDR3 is TGTGCCATCAGTGACAGCCCGGGACAGGGGAGTGAAGATACGCAGTATTTT. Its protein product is CAISDSPGQGSEDTQYF.

This chain's CDR3 is CASSLRQASGTRSYNEQFF. CDR3 in DNA: TGTGCCAGCAGCTTACGTCAGGCCTCCGGGACTAGATCCTACAATGAGCAGTTCTTC. This rearrangement joins TRBV11-2 to TRBJ2-1; the match to TRBD2 covers 8 bases. CDR1 and CDR2 from the germline V gene are SGHAT and FQNNGV. This CDR3 has 19 residues. Losses at the gene ends were 2 bases for V and 1 base for J; bases not matched to a gene: 13.

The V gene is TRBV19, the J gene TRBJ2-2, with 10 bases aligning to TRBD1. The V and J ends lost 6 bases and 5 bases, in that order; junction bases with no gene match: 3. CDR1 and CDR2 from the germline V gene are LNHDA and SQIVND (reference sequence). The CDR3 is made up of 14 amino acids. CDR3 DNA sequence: TGTGCCAGTAGGGACAGGGGGTTTACCGGGGAGCTGTTTTTT. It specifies CASRDRGFTGELFF.

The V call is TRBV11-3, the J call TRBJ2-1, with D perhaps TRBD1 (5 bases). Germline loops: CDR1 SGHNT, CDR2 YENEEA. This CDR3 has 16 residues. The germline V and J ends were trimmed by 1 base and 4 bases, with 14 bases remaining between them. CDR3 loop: CASSLGPRVRYNEQFF. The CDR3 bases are TGTGCCAGCAGCTTAGGGCCCAGGGTGAGGTACAATGAGCAGTTCTTC.

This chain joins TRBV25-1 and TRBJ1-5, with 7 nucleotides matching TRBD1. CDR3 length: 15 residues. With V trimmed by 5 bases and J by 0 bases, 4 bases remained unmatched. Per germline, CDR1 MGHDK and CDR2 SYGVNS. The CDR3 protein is CASSQTGNSNQPQHF. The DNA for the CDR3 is TGTGCCAGCAGTCAGACAGGGAATAGCAATCAGCCCCAGCATTTT.

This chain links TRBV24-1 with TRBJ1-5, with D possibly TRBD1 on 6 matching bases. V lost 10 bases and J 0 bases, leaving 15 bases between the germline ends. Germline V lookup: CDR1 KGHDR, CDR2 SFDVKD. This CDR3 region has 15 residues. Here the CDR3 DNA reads TGTGCCACGGCAGCGGGGGCCTATAGCAATCAGCCCCAGCATTTT. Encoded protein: CATAAGAYSNQPQHF.

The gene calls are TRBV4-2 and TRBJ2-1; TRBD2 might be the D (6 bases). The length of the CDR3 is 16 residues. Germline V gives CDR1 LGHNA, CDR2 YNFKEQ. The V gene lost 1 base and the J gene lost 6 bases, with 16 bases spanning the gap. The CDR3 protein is CASSQGLSMGGNEQFF. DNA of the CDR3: TGTGCCAGCAGCCAAGGGTTAAGTATGGGGGGCAATGAGCAGTTCTTC.

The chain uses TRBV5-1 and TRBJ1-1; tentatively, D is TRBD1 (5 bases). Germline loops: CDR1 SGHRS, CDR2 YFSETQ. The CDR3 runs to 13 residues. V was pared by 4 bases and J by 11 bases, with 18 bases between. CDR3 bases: TGCGCCAGCAGCGGAGGGGTTCAGGTTGGGGCTTTCTTT. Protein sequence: CASSGGVQVGAFF.

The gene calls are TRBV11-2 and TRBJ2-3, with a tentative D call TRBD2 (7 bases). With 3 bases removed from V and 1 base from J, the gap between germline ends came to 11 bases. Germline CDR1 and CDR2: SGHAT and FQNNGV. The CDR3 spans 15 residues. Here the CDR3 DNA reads TGTGCCAGCAGCTTCGAAGGGGGGGGCACAGATACGCAGTATTTT. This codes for CASSFEGGGTDTQYF.

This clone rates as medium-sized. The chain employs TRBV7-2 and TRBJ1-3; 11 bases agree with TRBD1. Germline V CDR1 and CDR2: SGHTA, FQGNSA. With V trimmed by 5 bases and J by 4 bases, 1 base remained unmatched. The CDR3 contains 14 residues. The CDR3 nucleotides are TGTGCCAGCAGCCGGGACAGGGGGGGAAACACCATATATTTT. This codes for CASSRDRGGNTIYF.

The CDR3 reads CASKYNTLANYGYTF. CDR3 DNA: TGTGCCAGCAAGTACAACACCCTGGCTAACTATGGCTACACCTTC. This sequence joins TRBV28 and TRBJ1-2; no definite D call. CDR3 length: 15 residues. Germline-derived CDR1 and CDR2 are MDHEN and SYDVKM. Trimming removed 7 bases from V and 0 bases from J, with 15 bases in between.

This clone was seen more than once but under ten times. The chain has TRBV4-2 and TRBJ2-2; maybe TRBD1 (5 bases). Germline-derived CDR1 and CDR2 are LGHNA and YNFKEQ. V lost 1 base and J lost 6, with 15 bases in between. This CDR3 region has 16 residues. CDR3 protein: CASSQGLVGAAGELFF. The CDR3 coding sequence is TGTGCCAGCAGCCAAGGGCTAGTTGGGGCGGCCGGGGAGCTGTTTTTT.